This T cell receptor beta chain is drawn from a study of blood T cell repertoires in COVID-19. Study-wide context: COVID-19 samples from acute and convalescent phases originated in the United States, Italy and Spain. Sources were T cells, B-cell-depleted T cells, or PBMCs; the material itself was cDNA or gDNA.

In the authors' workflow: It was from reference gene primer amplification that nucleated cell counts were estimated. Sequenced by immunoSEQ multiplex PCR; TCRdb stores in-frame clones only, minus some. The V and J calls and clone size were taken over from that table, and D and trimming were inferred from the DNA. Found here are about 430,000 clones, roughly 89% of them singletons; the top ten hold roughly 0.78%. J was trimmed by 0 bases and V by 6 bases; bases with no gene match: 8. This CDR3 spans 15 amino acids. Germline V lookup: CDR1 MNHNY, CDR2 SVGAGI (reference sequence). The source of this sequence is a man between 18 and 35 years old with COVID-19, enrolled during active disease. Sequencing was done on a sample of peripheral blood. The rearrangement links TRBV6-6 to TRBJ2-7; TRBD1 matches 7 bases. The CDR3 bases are TGTGCCAGCAGCAAGACAGGGACCAGCTCCTACGAGCAGTACTTC. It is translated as CASSKTGTSSYEQYF.